These 31 T cell receptor beta chains originate from one sample sequenced in a study of T cells in Graves' hyperthyroidism and ophthalmopathy. TCR beta CDR3 regions were amplified from RNA transcripts. The HTBI set primed first-round TCR CDR3 RT-PCR. Using its own MiXCR run on the multiplex PCR reads, TCRdb lists one record per CDR3 protein. The top ten clones hold approximately 11% of a sample with 300,000 to 450,000 distinct CDR3 sequences, 11% to 15% of them seen once. Sequencing input: blood. Receptors were obtained from a woman between 55 and 75 years old with Graves' hyperthyroidism.

CDR3 sequence reads: CASSYPNSGANVLTF. As DNA, the CDR3 is TGTGCCAGCAGTTACCCCAACTCTGGGGCCAACGTCCTGACTTTC. The V call is TRBV6-8, the J call TRBJ2-6; D ambiguous. The germline V and J ends were trimmed by 2 bases and 0 bases, with 5 bases remaining between them. The CDR3 is 15 residues long. Germline V gene sequence: CDR1 MNHGY, CDR2 SAAAGT.

This clonotype was observed a handful of times. V is TRBV19 and J is TRBJ2-3, with 13 nucleotides matching TRBD2. The germline V gene encodes CDR1 LNHDA and CDR2 SQIVND (reference sequence). The CDR3 extends over 18 amino acids. The junction had 4 bases not matched to a gene; V was cut back by 1 base and J by 0 bases. The CDR3 DNA is TGTGCCAGTAGTATAGGGGGACTAGCGGGAAGAAGCACAGATACGCAGTATTTT. Translation gives CASSIGGLAGRSTDTQYF.

Written as DNA, the CDR3 is TGTGCCAGCGGGACAAGGGGCGGCGGGTACTCCTACGAGCAGTACTTC. It encodes CASGTRGGGYSYEQYF. The chain links TRBV28 to TRBJ2-7, with D perhaps TRBD1 (6 bases). Trimming removed 8 bases from V and 0 bases from J, with 20 bases in between. CDR1 is MDHEN, CDR2 SYDVKM, per germline. The CDR3 covers 16 residues.

This clonotype came up many times. The chain recombines TRBV24-1 with TRBJ2-2, with D possibly matching TRBD1 (6 bases). The V end lost 4 bases, the J end lost 4 bases, and 15 bases lay between the germline ends. CDR3 length equals 16 residues. The germline V gene encodes CDR1 KGHDR and CDR2 SFDVKD. DNA for the CDR3: TGTGCCACCAGTGAAGCGCCAGGGGACCTCACCGGGGAGCTGTTTTTT. It yields the protein CATSEAPGDLTGELFF.

This clonotype showed up many times. The chain couples TRBV10-2 to TRBJ1-5; D is undetermined. This CDR3 is 15 amino acids long. Germline CDR1 and CDR2: WSHSY and SAAADI. Trimming pared 4 bases from V and 4 bases from J, leaving 14 bases between. CDR3 DNA sequence: TGCGCCAGCAGTGCTGTCGTCAATTCTAATCAGCCCCAGCATTTT. It translates to CASSAVVNSNQPQHF.

This clonotype has ten or more counts. The chain combines TRBV12-3 or TRBV12-4 with TRBJ1-5; D perhaps matches TRBD1 (6 bases). The V gene lost 4 bases and the J gene lost 6 bases, with 13 bases spanning the gap. The CDR3 extends over 14 amino acids. DNA of the CDR3: TGTGCCAGCAGTTCAGGGGTCTCGGGTCAGCCCCAGCATTTT. Amino acids: CASSSGVSGQPQHF.

The chain is built from TRBV18 and TRBJ1-1; D possibly corresponds to TRBD1 (5 bases). The CDR3 has 16 residues. The V end was cut by 0 bases, the J end by 0 bases, with 11 bases between. The germline gives CDR1 KGHSH, CDR2 LQKENI. This CDR3 is CASSPPNAGMNTEAFF. For the CDR3, the DNA is TGTGCCAGCTCACCACCGAACGCAGGGATGAACACTGAAGCTTTCTTT.

The V gene is TRBV6-2 or TRBV6-3, the J gene TRBJ2-3; D is unclear. The CDR3 extends over 14 amino acids. The V gene lost 0 bases and the J gene lost 3 bases, with 7 bases spanning the gap. Germline CDR1 MNHEY, CDR2 SVGEGT. The CDR3 is CASSYSRRTDTQYF. The CDR3 bases are TGTGCCAGCAGTTACTCCCGAAGAACAGATACGCAGTATTTT.

Many counts were recorded for this clonotype. Here the CDR3 reads CASSEGLGRVGYTF. The CDR3 nucleotides are TGTGCCAGCAGTGAAGGTTTGGGACGGGTGGGCTACACCTTC. The chain links TRBV2 to TRBJ1-2; D possibly corresponds to TRBD1 (5 bases). CDR1 and CDR2 from the germline V gene are SNHLY and FYNNEI. This CDR3 is built from 14 residues. Trimming took off 1 base at V and 8 bases at J, with 14 bases between the two ends. Using reference TRBV2 and TRBJ1-2 for the parts outside the CDR3, the full variable domain is EPEVTQTPSHQVTQMGQEVILRCVPISNHLYFYWYRQILGQKVEFLVSFYNNEISEKSEIFDDQFSVERPDGSNFTLKIRSTKLEDSAMYFCASSEGLGRVGYTFGSGTRLTVV.

This clonotype was seen only a few times. V and J are TRBV7-8 and TRBJ2-1; no reliable D call. The CDR3 covers 16 residues. Per germline, CDR1 SGHVS and CDR2 FQNEAQ. Trimming stripped 7 bases from V and 0 bases from J, with 16 bases between. The CDR3 protein is CASTLIPASSYNEQFF. Written as DNA, the CDR3 is TGTGCCAGCACCCTAATCCCAGCGAGCTCCTACAATGAGCAGTTCTTC.

This clonotype was found many times. As DNA, the CDR3 is TGTGCCAGCAGCGCTAGCGGGAGAGTAGATACGCAGTATTTT. Translating gives CASSASGRVDTQYF. The rearrangement links TRBV2 to TRBJ2-3, with 10 positions matching TRBD2. The germline V gene encodes CDR1 SNHLY and CDR2 FYNNEI. V shed 6 bases and J 5 bases; nucleotides not matched to a gene: 5. This CDR3 spans 14 amino acids.

This clonotype was counted only a few times. The chain joins TRBV20-1 to TRBJ2-7, with 14 bases that match TRBD2. The V gene's germline CDR1 is DFQATT and CDR2 SNEGSKA (reference sequence). J was trimmed by 6 bases and V by 0 bases; bases with no gene match: 1. The CDR3 consists of 14 residues. CDR3 protein: CSAREGTSGSEQYF. The CDR3 DNA reads TGCAGTGCTAGAGAGGGGACTAGCGGGAGCGAGCAGTACTTC.

This clonotype was seen many times. The chain employs TRBV5-1 and TRBJ2-7; D uncertain. This CDR3 contains 15 residues. In germline, CDR1 is SGHRS, CDR2 YFSETQ. The V end lost 0 bases, the J end lost 0 bases, and 10 bases lay between the germline ends. In nucleotides, the CDR3 is TGCGCCAGCAGCTTGGATGGGGTGTACTCCTACGAGCAGTACTTC. It specifies CASSLDGVYSYEQYF.

In this sample, this clonotype turned up many times. The rearrangement links TRBV5-1 to TRBJ2-5; no clear D gene. This CDR3 region has 13 residues. Trimming took 3 bases from V and 7 from J, leaving 13 bases between them. The germline V gene encodes CDR1 SGHRS and CDR2 YFSETQ. For the CDR3, the DNA is TGCGCCAGCAGCTCGACCGGCTCGCGGACCCAGTACTTC. Residues: CASSSTGSRTQYF.

Ten or more counts support this clonotype. The chain combines TRBV7-9 with TRBJ2-1; D possibly corresponds to TRBD2 (5 bases). The CDR3 is made up of 14 amino acids. The V and J ends lost 2 bases and 3 bases respectively, with 8 bases between them. CDR1 and CDR2 from the germline V gene are SEHNR and FQNEAQ (reference sequence). CDR3 DNA: TGTGCCAGCAGCTTATCCGGGAACTACAATGAGCAGTTCTTC. Its translation is CASSLSGNYNEQFF.

The chain couples TRBV30 to TRBJ1-3, with D possibly TRBD1 on 5 matching bases. The CDR3 covers 13 residues. Between the trimmed V and J ends, which lost 1 base and 3 bases, there was a span of 7 bases. Germline V CDR1 and CDR2: GTSNPN, SVGIG (reference sequence). The CDR3 sequence: CAWSGRGGNTIYF. CDR3 DNA sequence: TGTGCCTGGAGTGGGAGGGGTGGAAACACCATATATTTT.

This clonotype was observed at least ten times. This chain joins TRBV12-3 or TRBV12-4 and TRBJ2-5; TRBD1 agrees at 12 bases. Unmatched junction bases numbered 10, after V lost 3 bases and J lost 5 bases. There are 17 residues in the CDR3. The CDR3 is CASSFPRDRGLGETQYF. In DNA form, the CDR3 reads TGTGCCAGCAGTTTCCCCCGGGACAGGGGGCTCGGGGAGACCCAGTACTTC.

This clonotype occurred many times. This sequence joins TRBV2 and TRBJ2-5; no clear D. The CDR3 loop spans 13 amino acids. In germline, CDR1 is SNHLY, CDR2 FYNNEI. V gave up 6 bases and J gave up 5 bases, with 13 bases separating them. CDR3 loop: CASSALRAETQYF. The DNA of the CDR3 is TGTGCCAGCAGCGCCCTTCGGGCCGAGACCCAGTACTTC.

In its sample, this clonotype was seen a few times. The chain uses TRBV5-4 and TRBJ2-3; D not certain. The germline gives CDR1 SGHNT, CDR2 YYREEE (reference sequence). The CDR3 covers 15 residues. V dropped 0 bases and J dropped 1 base, with 9 bases sitting between them. The CDR3 here is CASSLAEIGTDTQYF. CDR3 nucleotide sequence: TGTGCCAGCAGCTTGGCGGAGATTGGCACAGATACGCAGTATTTT.

This clonotype was seen at least ten times. The chain is built from TRBV7-9 and TRBJ1-1, with 9 bases that match TRBD1. V was clipped by 5 bases and J by 5 bases; unmatched bases: 3. The CDR3 totals 13 residues. Per the germline V gene, CDR1 is SEHNR and CDR2 is FQNEAQ (reference sequence). CDR3 DNA sequence: TGTGCCAGCAGCACACAGGGGGCGACTGAAGCTTTCTTT. It is translated as CASSTQGATEAFF.

The chain joins TRBV29-1 to TRBJ2-2; tentatively, D is TRBD2 (7 bases). The V and J ends lost 5 bases and 5 bases respectively, with 18 bases between them. Germline-derived CDR1 and CDR2 are SQVTM and ANQGSEA. This CDR3 spans 15 amino acids. The CDR3 DNA is TGCAGCGTTAGGGGGGGCGGGAGAGCGACCGGGGAGCTGTTTTTT. Translation: CSVRGGGRATGELFF.

V and J are TRBV19 and TRBJ2-5; no definite D call. The germline V gene encodes CDR1 LNHDA and CDR2 SQIVND (reference sequence). V was trimmed by 6 bases and J by 5 bases, leaving 13 bases between them. The CDR3 totals 13 residues. CDR3 residues: CASRNTPGETQYF. CDR3 nucleotides: TGTGCCAGTAGAAACACCCCCGGGGAGACCCAGTACTTC.

This clonotype was counted ten times or more. This chain links TRBV11-2 with TRBJ2-5; TRBD1 might be the D (6 bases). V was cut by 4 bases and J by 1 base, with 10 bases left in between. The length of the CDR3 is 14 residues. The germline gives CDR1 SGHAT, CDR2 FQNNGV. In DNA form, the CDR3 reads TGTGCCAGCAGCTCCGGGACAACCCAAGAGACCCAGTACTTC. Its protein is CASSSGTTQETQYF. The full variable domain, its missing parts supplied by reference TRBV11-2 and TRBJ2-5, is EAGVAQSPRYKIIEKRQSVAFWCNPISGHATLYWYQQILGQGPKLLIQFQNNGVVDDSQLPKDRFSAERLKGVDSTLKIQPAKLEDSAVYLCASSSGTTQETQYFGPGTRLLVL.

This clonotype was observed a few times. V usage is TRBV15 and J usage is TRBJ2-2; D remains ambiguous. V was cut by 1 base and J by 8 bases, with 8 bases left in between. Germline CDR1 reads LNHNV; CDR2 reads YYDKDF (reference sequence). The CDR3 has 13 amino acids. The CDR3 nucleotides read TGTGCCACCAGCAGAGTCGCCGCAGGGGAGCTGTTTTTT. This gives the protein CATSRVAAGELFF.

This chain joins TRBV9 and TRBJ2-1; a weak D match, TRBD1 (6 bases). CDR1 and CDR2 (germline): SGDLS, YYNGEE. The CDR3 spans 15 residues. V was cut by 0 bases and J by 5 bases, with 12 bases left in between. CDR3 region: CASSVDVGGNNEQFF. CDR3 coding DNA: TGTGCCAGCAGCGTAGATGTAGGGGGTAACAATGAGCAGTTCTTC.

At least ten counts were recorded for this clonotype. V and J are TRBV3-1 and TRBJ2-1; the D gene is possibly TRBD2 (6 bases). Trimming stripped 2 bases from V and 9 bases from J, with 11 bases between. Germline V gene lookup returns CDR1 LGHDT and CDR2 YNNKEL (reference sequence). CDR3 length: 13 amino acids. The DNA of the CDR3 is TGTGCCAGCAGCCAAAAGCGGGTTAGTGAGCAGTTCTTC. Its translation: CASSQKRVSEQFF.

This clonotype appeared many times. The V and J genes are TRBV28 and TRBJ1-2, with 8 bases lining up with TRBD1. Germline assignment: CDR1 MDHEN and CDR2 SYDVKM. After removal of 5 bases from V and 1 base from J, the junction contained 3 bases not matched to a gene. The CDR3 totals 14 residues. CDR3 sequence: CASSLQGVNYGYTF. The CDR3 coding sequence is TGTGCCAGCAGTCTACAGGGGGTTAACTATGGCTACACCTTC.

This clonotype was seen at least ten times. The chain uses TRBV30 and TRBJ1-2, with a weak D call TRBD1 (5 bases). The CDR3 has 12 amino acids. V dropped 3 bases and J dropped 8 bases, with 13 bases sitting between them. CDR1 and CDR2 (germline): GTSNPN, SVGIG (reference sequence). The CDR3: CAWRSAGLGYTF. CDR3 sequence (DNA): TGTGCCTGGAGATCTGCAGGGCTAGGCTACACCTTC.

The sample holds many counts of this clonotype. This chain joins TRBV19 and TRBJ1-2; tentative D call: TRBD1 (6 bases). The CDR3 is made up of 16 amino acids. Trimming pared 2 bases from V and 2 bases from J, leaving 15 bases between. Germline CDR1 and CDR2: LNHDA and SQIVND (reference sequence). The CDR3 loop is CASSISPWQGNYGYTF. CDR3 in DNA: TGTGCCAGTAGTATAAGCCCCTGGCAGGGGAACTATGGCTACACCTTC. Supplemented by reference TRBV19 and TRBJ1-2, the full variable domain reads DGGITQSPKYLFRKEGQNVTLSCEQNLNHDAMYWYRQDPGQGLRLIYYSQIVNDFQKGDIAEGYSVSREKKESFPLTVTSAQKNPTAFYLCASSISPWQGNYGYTFGSGTRLTVV.

This clonotype has a count of ten or more. The rearrangement joins TRBV5-1 to TRBJ2-1; D remains unclear. Germline values: CDR1 SGHRS, CDR2 YFSETQ. The CDR3 consists of 12 residues. Trimming left V 4 bases short and J 8 bases short, with 10 bases between. CDR3 sequence (DNA): TGCGCCAGCAGCCTAGGGAACGATGAGCAGTTCTTC. This gives the protein CASSLGNDEQFF.

This clonotype showed up many times. CDR3 residues: CATTPHPPDGEDGAFF. The CDR3 coding sequence is TGTGCCACCACCCCGCATCCCCCCGACGGAGAAGATGGAGCTTTCTTT. This rearrangement joins TRBV24-1 to TRBJ1-1; D gene ambiguous. The CDR3 runs to 16 residues. The V gene lost 8 bases and the J gene lost 10 bases, with 28 bases spanning the gap. CDR1 and CDR2 from the germline V gene are KGHDR and SFDVKD.